The 29 T cell receptor beta chains below were found in one sample sequenced in a study of T-cell memory formation after mild COVID-19. TCRdb re-derived calls from the 5' RACE reads in MiXCR, one entry per CDR3 protein. The table has hundreds of thousands of distinct CDR3 sequences, less than 20% seen once. The sample was PBMCs or a T cell subset sorted from them (not recorded which). These receptors came from a man between 18 and 35 years old who had mild COVID-19 (a few samples of this study predate the infection). Cell type and time point are not known.

V usage is TRBV6-5 and J usage is TRBJ2-3; D is undetermined. CDR3 size: 12 residues. V lost 6 bases and J lost 3, with 7 bases in between. Looked up from germline, CDR1 is MNHEY and CDR2 is SVGAGI. CDR3 nucleotide sequence: TGTGCCAGCAGGGCACGGACAGATACGCAGTATTTT. It specifies CASRARTDTQYF.

The J gene is TRBJ2-5, the V gene TRBV4-1; D gene uncertain. Trimming removed 0 bases from V and 12 bases from J, with 11 bases in between. The CDR3 has 12 amino acids. CDR1 is MGHRA, CDR2 YSYEKL, per germline. CDR3 bases: TGCGCCAGCAGCCAAGAATCCCAGAGGAAGTACTTC. Its translation is CASSQESQRKYF.

This clonotype was seen ten or more times. The chain couples TRBV6-5 to TRBJ2-7, with 8 bases matching TRBD1. V lost 6 bases and J lost 6; bases outside the gene matches: 4. This CDR3 has 12 residues. CDR1 is MNHEY and CDR2 is SVGAGI in the germline V gene. CDR3 amino acids: CASRPDRGEQYF. In DNA, the CDR3 is TGTGCCAGCAGACCTGACAGGGGCGAGCAGTACTTC.

This clonotype has a count of ten or more. This rearrangement joins TRBV10-1 to TRBJ2-1; TRBD1 might be the D (6 bases). V dropped 0 bases and J dropped 5 bases, with 14 bases sitting between them. CDR3 length: 16 amino acids. The V gene's germline CDR1 is WNHNN and CDR2 SYGVQD (reference sequence). CDR3 amino acids: CASSESYRVGDNEQFF. The CDR3 DNA follows: TGCGCCAGCAGTGAGTCATACAGGGTGGGGGACAATGAGCAGTTCTTC.

The V and J genes are TRBV4-3 and TRBJ1-3; a possible D gene is TRBD1 (5 bases). The CDR3 is 15 amino acids. V dropped 0 bases and J dropped 3 bases, with 9 bases sitting between them. The germline V gene encodes CDR1 LGHNA and CDR2 YSLEER. CDR3 sequence reads: CASSQDRAIGNTIYF. CDR3 sequence (DNA): TGCGCCAGCAGCCAAGACAGGGCCATTGGAAACACCATATATTTT.

The genes are TRBV6-5 and TRBJ2-2; D unclear. The CDR3 runs to 16 residues. Per the germline V gene, CDR1 is MNHEY and CDR2 is SVGAGI. The ends were cut back, 2 bases at V and 0 bases at J, with 10 bases in the middle. CDR3 bases: TGTGCCAGCAGTTACGTACATAGTGCGAACACCGGGGAGCTGTTTTTT. Translated, it gives CASSYVHSANTGELFF.

There are a few counts of this clonotype. The chain joins TRBV6-2 or TRBV6-3 to TRBJ2-1, with 7 bases that match TRBD2. Germline V gives CDR1 MNHEY, CDR2 SVGEGT. The CDR3 sequence is 14 residues long. Trimming at V came to 6 bases and at J to 6 bases, leaving 8 bases not matched to a gene. Written as DNA, the CDR3 is TGTGCCAGCAGCTCCTTGGGGGGGGGCAATGAGCAGTTCTTC. Residues: CASSSLGGGNEQFF.

This clonotype was found many times. The chain carries TRBV4-1 and TRBJ1-2; TRBD1 agrees at 7 bases. The CDR3 spans 14 residues. Germline V gene data show CDR1 as MGHRA and CDR2 as YSYEKL. V trimming: 4 bases; J trimming: 4 bases; junction bases outside the gene matches: 6. CDR3 residues: CASSPSRGTYGYTF. In DNA, the CDR3 is TGCGCCAGCAGCCCGAGCAGGGGGACCTATGGCTACACCTTC.

V and J are TRBV9 and TRBJ2-2, with 14 bases that match TRBD2. CDR3 length equals 17 residues. Germline V gene sequence: CDR1 SGDLS, CDR2 YYNGEE. The junction had 8 bases not matched to a gene; V was cut back by 3 bases and J by 7 bases. The CDR3 loop reads CASSADRGLAGVGELFF. For the CDR3, the DNA is TGTGCCAGCAGCGCAGATAGGGGACTAGCGGGGGTCGGGGAGCTGTTTTTT.

This clonotype was seen a handful of times. CDR3 in amino acids: CASSLTGGPEAFF. The CDR3 coding sequence is TGCGCCAGCAGCTTAACAGGGGGCCCTGAAGCTTTCTTT. The genes are TRBV5-1 and TRBJ1-1, with 9 positions matching TRBD1. V shed 2 bases and J 6 bases; nucleotides not matched to a gene: 2. The CDR3 is made up of 13 amino acids. The germline CDR1 and CDR2 sequences are SGHRS and YFSETQ.

V is TRBV19 and J is TRBJ2-1; the match to TRBD1 covers 12 bases. CDR1 is LNHDA and CDR2 is SQIVND in the germline V gene (reference sequence). CDR3 length equals 15 residues. Trimming took 5 bases from V and 2 from J; bases not matched to a gene: 1. This chain's CDR3 is CASSWDRGPYNEQFF. The CDR3 DNA reads as TGTGCCAGTAGTTGGGACAGGGGGCCCTACAATGAGCAGTTCTTC.

V usage is TRBV4-3 and J usage is TRBJ1-1, with 8 bases identical to TRBD1. Germline CDR1 LGHNA, CDR2 YSLEER. This CDR3 comprises 13 residues. After removal of 0 bases from V and 11 bases from J, the junction contained 5 bases not matched to a gene. As DNA, the CDR3 is TGCGCCAGCAGCCAAGACAGGGGGCTGGGGGCTTTCTTT. This encodes CASSQDRGLGAFF.

The CDR3 protein is CASAPGATSTDTQYF. CDR3 in DNA: TGTGCCAGCGCGCCAGGAGCTACTAGCACAGATACGCAGTATTTT. The chain combines TRBV27 with TRBJ2-3; no reliable D call. This CDR3 region has 15 residues. The germline V gene has CDR1 MNHEY and CDR2 SMNVEV (reference sequence). The V gene lost 8 bases and the J gene lost 0 bases, with 15 bases spanning the gap.

The V call is TRBV4-2, the J call TRBJ2-3, with TRBD2 as a possible D gene (6 bases). The CDR3 covers 15 residues. CDR1 is LGHNA and CDR2 is YNFKEQ in the germline V gene. V was trimmed by 8 bases and J by 4 bases, leaving 19 bases between them. In DNA form, the CDR3 reads TGTGCCAGCTCACCAGGGAGGACGATCCCAGATACGCAGTATTTT. It yields the protein CASSPGRTIPDTQYF.

The table lists this clonotype with many counts. For the CDR3, the DNA is TGTGCCAGCAGCTACATCATAGGGGTAGCGGGAGATACGCAGTATTTT. It is translated as CASSYIIGVAGDTQYF. The rearrangement links TRBV7-2 to TRBJ2-3; 7 nucleotides align to TRBD2. Germline CDR1 reads SGHTA; CDR2 reads FQGNSA. This CDR3 region has 16 residues. The J segment lost 5 bases and the V segment lost 4 bases, leaving 12 bases of the junction unmatched.

The chain links TRBV5-8 to TRBJ1-4; D unclear. Germline CDR1 and CDR2: SGHTS and YDEGEE. CDR3 size: 14 residues. The V end lost 4 bases, the J end lost 6 bases, and 13 bases lay between the germline ends. In DNA form, the CDR3 reads TGTGCCAGCAGCCTCGGGCCCGGTTATGAAAAACTGTTTTTT. The encoded protein is CASSLGPGYEKLFF.

The chain links TRBV4-3 to TRBJ2-5; 7 positions match TRBD2. The CDR3 is 21 amino acids. CDR1 is LGHNA, CDR2 YSLEER, per germline. The V and J ends lost 0 bases and 7 bases, in that order; junction bases with no gene match: 26. The CDR3 DNA reads as TGCGCCAGCAGCCAAGATCTCTTTGTCAGGGAGGGCTTATCCCCACGTTTGACCCAGTACTTC. Amino acid sequence: CASSQDLFVREGLSPRLTQYF.

The V and J genes are TRBV15 and TRBJ2-7, with TRBD2 matching over 8 bases. Trimming took 5 bases from V and 6 from J; bases not matched to a gene: 12. CDR3 length equals 15 residues. Germline V gene data show CDR1 as LNHNV and CDR2 as YYDKDF (reference sequence). The chain's CDR3 is CATSRGGPEGREQYF. The CDR3 DNA reads TGTGCCACCAGCCGGGGGGGCCCCGAAGGTCGCGAGCAGTACTTC. The full variable domain, its missing parts supplied by reference TRBV15 and TRBJ2-7, is DAMVIQNPRYQVTQFGKPVTLSCSQTLNHNVMYWYQQKSSQAPKLLFHYYDKDFNNEADTPDNFQSRRPNTSFCFLDIRSPGLGDTAMYLCATSRGGPEGREQYFGPGTRLTVT.

This chain connects TRBV6-5 to TRBJ2-1; TRBD2 agrees at 7 bases. This CDR3 region has 14 residues. Per the germline V gene, CDR1 is MNHEY and CDR2 is SVGAGI. With 8 bases clipped from V and 2 bases from J, the junction kept 6 bases outside the gene matches. CDR3 sequence reads: CASQLGLAYNEQFF. The CDR3 DNA is TGTGCCAGCCAGTTAGGACTAGCCTACAATGAGCAGTTCTTC.

In this sample, this clonotype turned up a few times. The V call is TRBV15, the J call TRBJ2-7; D is perhaps TRBD1 (5 bases). The CDR3 sequence is 13 residues long. CDR1 and CDR2 from the germline V gene are LNHNV and YYDKDF (reference sequence). The V end was cut by 1 base, the J end by 3 bases, with 7 bases between. The CDR3 reads CATSRAQGYEQYF. In DNA form, the CDR3 reads TGTGCCACCAGCAGAGCCCAGGGCTACGAGCAGTACTTC.

This clonotype has more than one count but fewer than ten. The V call is TRBV12-5, the J call TRBJ2-3; D is possibly TRBD1 (5 bases). Germline assignment: CDR1 LGHNT and CDR2 FRNRAP. The CDR3 has 13 residues. Trimming shortened V by 3 bases and J by 3 bases, and 7 bases separated the two germline ends. CDR3 amino acids: CASGFQGTDTQYF. The CDR3 bases are TGTGCTAGTGGTTTCCAGGGTACAGATACGCAGTATTTT. The variable domain in full, with the rest retrieved from reference TRBV12-5 and TRBJ2-3, is DARVTQTPRHKVTEMGQEVTMRCQPILGHNTVFWYRQTMMQGLELLAYFRNRAPLDDSGMPKDRFSAEMPDATLATLKIQPSEPRDSAVYFCASGFQGTDTQYFGPGTRLTVL.

This clonotype has at least ten counts. This chain connects TRBV12-3 or TRBV12-4 to TRBJ2-5; D perhaps matches TRBD2 (5 bases). The CDR3 has 14 amino acids. Trimming stripped 5 bases from V and 4 bases from J, with 14 bases between. CDR3 in amino acids: CASSPTRTSETQYF. CDR3 nucleotide sequence: TGTGCCAGCAGTCCTACTAGGACGTCAGAGACCCAGTACTTC.

This clonotype was found a few times. The V and J genes are TRBV7-2 and TRBJ2-1; no clear D gene. CDR3 size: 15 residues. CDR1 and CDR2 from the germline V gene are SGHTA and FQGNSA. Trimming pared 5 bases from V and 1 base from J, leaving 12 bases between. The CDR3 nucleotides read TGTGCCAGCAGCCCACGGGTAGCTTCCTACAATGAGCAGTTCTTC. The encoded protein is CASSPRVASYNEQFF.

The sample holds a few counts of this clonotype. V usage is TRBV7-8 and J usage is TRBJ1-2; 7 positions match TRBD1. The CDR3 totals 14 residues. Germline values: CDR1 SGHVS, CDR2 FQNEAQ. Trimming removed 4 bases from V and 5 bases from J; junction bases left unmatched: 7. This chain's CDR3 is CASSSRQGGYGYTF. CDR3 DNA: TGTGCCAGCAGCTCCCGACAGGGAGGGTATGGCTACACCTTC.

The chain is built from TRBV7-9 and TRBJ2-5; 8 nucleotides match TRBD2. The CDR3 sequence is 16 residues long. V dropped 3 bases and J dropped 7; count of bases not matched to a gene: 13. Germline V gene sequence: CDR1 SEHNR, CDR2 FQNEAQ (reference sequence). CDR3 sequence: CASSFRGDSGLATQYF. The CDR3 DNA reads TGTGCCAGCAGCTTCAGAGGAGACTCCGGACTAGCGACCCAGTACTTC.

This clonotype turned up a few times. This chain uses TRBV5-1 with TRBJ2-1; 10 bases line up with TRBD2. The CDR3 covers 17 residues. The V segment lost 0 bases and the J segment 8 bases; nucleotides outside the gene matches: 11. CDR1 is SGHRS, CDR2 YFSETQ, per germline. The CDR3 spells CASSLGSGAGGLHEQFF. The CDR3 DNA reads TGCGCCAGCAGCTTGGGTTCAGGAGCGGGGGGGCTGCATGAGCAGTTCTTC.

This clonotype appeared a few times. The rearrangement uses TRBV12-3 or TRBV12-4 and TRBJ1-1; TRBD1 is a possible D gene (6 bases). The CDR3 runs to 14 residues. Between the trimmed V and J ends, which lost 6 bases and 4 bases, there was a span of 15 bases. The CDR3 region is CASSAQGTFTEAFF. In nucleotides, the CDR3 is TGTGCCAGCAGCGCGCAGGGGACATTCACTGAAGCTTTCTTT.

The chain employs TRBV3-1 and TRBJ2-3; possible D gene TRBD1, 5 bases. The length of the CDR3 is 14 residues. The V gene lost 5 bases and the J gene lost 2 bases, with 11 bases spanning the gap. Germline-derived CDR1 and CDR2 are LGHDT and YNNKEL (reference sequence). The DNA of the CDR3 is TGTGCCAGCAGCTGGTCAGGGAACACAGATACGCAGTATTTT. Its protein product is CASSWSGNTDTQYF.

The rearrangement uses TRBV7-3 and TRBJ2-2, with unresolved D. The CDR3 length is 16 residues. The V gene's germline CDR1 is SGHTA and CDR2 FQGTGA. Trimming left V 4 bases short and J 4 bases short, with 16 bases between. CDR3 loop: CASSSPGQITTGELFF. The DNA of the CDR3 is TGTGCCAGCAGCTCCCCTGGGCAGATAACCACCGGGGAGCTGTTTTTT.